The rows below give T cell receptor beta chains drawn from one sample of a study of glioma-infiltrating T cells. TCRdb independently ran MiXCR on the multiplex PCR reads; one entry per CDR3 protein. The sample yields around 99,000 distinct CDR3 sequences, about 25% seen once. The sample comprised glioma tissue, nonneoplastic brain tissue, or PBMCs (not recorded which). Source of these receptors: a human donor with low-grade glioma or glioblastoma, undergoing nonglioma brain surgery, or in good health (not recorded which). CDR3s include the opening cysteine and the closing phenylalanine or tryptophan. Each record gives: V gene, clone size, D gene, J gene, CDR3 protein, CDR3 DNA. D genes are given only for firm matches. The size field is filled for only some rows; it gives once, few, many or a size class.

v_call: TRBV7-6
clone_size: -
d_call: TRBD1
j_call: TRBJ2-2
cdr3_aa: CTSSSGTGATGELFF
cdr3_nt: TGTACCAGCAGCTCCGGGACAGGGGCCACCGGGGAGCTGTTTTTT

v_call: TRBV6-9
clone_size: -
d_call: -
j_call: TRBJ2-3
cdr3_aa: CASSYNSGKDTKYF
cdr3_nt: TGTGCCAGCAGTTACAATAGCGGTAAGGATACGAAGTATTTT

v_call: TRBV28
clone_size: many
d_call: TRBD1
j_call: TRBJ2-3
cdr3_aa: CASSRPYYGTDAVYF
cdr3_nt: TGTGCCAGCAGCCGACCCTATTACGGGACAGACGCAGTGTATTTT

v_call: TRBV20-1
clone_size: many
d_call: TRBD1
j_call: TRBJ2-7
cdr3_aa: CSAFLPGQKKLYEQYF
cdr3_nt: TGCAGTGCTTTTCTCCCGGGACAGAAGAAACTCTACGAGCAGTACTTC

v_call: TRBV7-3
clone_size: many
d_call: -
j_call: TRBJ2-3
cdr3_aa: CASSLNQADTQYF
cdr3_nt: TGTGCCAGCAGCTTAAACCAAGCAGATACGCAGTATTTT

v_call: TRBV20-1
clone_size: many
d_call: -
j_call: TRBJ2-6
cdr3_aa: CSARPGPSKVSSGANVLTF
cdr3_nt: TGCAGTGCTAGGCCGGGACCGAGTAAGGTATCCTCTGGGGCCAACGTCCTGACTTTC

v_call: TRBV27
clone_size: many
d_call: -
j_call: TRBJ2-1
cdr3_aa: CASSSLVEQFF
cdr3_nt: TGTGCCAGCAGTTCATTAGTTGAGCAGTTCTTC

v_call: TRBV7-2
clone_size: many
d_call: TRBD1
j_call: TRBJ2-1
cdr3_aa: CASSQVARGLIQFF
cdr3_nt: TGTGCCAGCAGCCAGGTTGCAAGGGGGCTAATCCAGTTCTTC

v_call: TRBV5-4
clone_size: many
d_call: TRBD1
j_call: TRBJ2-7
cdr3_aa: CASSSDQGAYEQYF
cdr3_nt: TGTGCCAGCAGCTCCGATCAGGGGGCCTACGAGCAGTACTTC

v_call: TRBV5-1
clone_size: many
d_call: -
j_call: TRBJ1-2
cdr3_aa: CASSLAGGPNYGYTF
cdr3_nt: TGCGCCAGCAGCTTGGCTGGAGGTCCTAACTATGGCTACACCTTC

v_call: TRBV5-1
clone_size: -
d_call: -
j_call: TRBJ2-5
cdr3_aa: CASSLVGPAGSQETQYF
cdr3_nt: TGCGCCAGCAGCTTGGTAGGCCCAGCGGGCTCCCAAGAGACCCAGTACTTC

v_call: TRBV28
clone_size: many
d_call: -
j_call: TRBJ2-5
cdr3_aa: CASSFPRGRETQYF
cdr3_nt: TGTGCCAGCAGTTTCCCCCGGGGCCGGGAGACCCAGTACTTC

v_call: TRBV29-1
clone_size: few
d_call: TRBD1
j_call: TRBJ2-7
cdr3_aa: CSVVGTGGLYEQYF
cdr3_nt: TGCAGCGTTGTCGGAACAGGGGGTCTCTACGAGCAGTACTTC

v_call: TRBV29-1
clone_size: -
d_call: -
j_call: TRBJ2-7
cdr3_aa: CSAEGPAYEQYF
cdr3_nt: TGCAGCGCCGAAGGGCCGGCCTACGAGCAGTACTTC

v_call: TRBV20-1
clone_size: many
d_call: -
j_call: TRBJ2-7
cdr3_aa: CSAVRDGASYEQYF
cdr3_nt: TGCAGTGCAGTCCGGGACGGGGCCTCCTACGAGCAGTACTTC

v_call: TRBV5-1
clone_size: many
d_call: -
j_call: TRBJ2-3
cdr3_aa: CASGRGPTDTQYF
cdr3_nt: TGCGCCAGCGGGCGGGGCCCCACAGATACGCAGTATTTT

v_call: TRBV20-1
clone_size: many
d_call: TRBD2
j_call: TRBJ2-1
cdr3_aa: CSARARGGYNEQFF
cdr3_nt: TGCAGTGCTAGAGCCCGGGGGGGATACAATGAGCAGTTCTTC

v_call: TRBV6-5
clone_size: -
d_call: -
j_call: TRBJ2-7
cdr3_aa: CARSYRAGSYEQYW
cdr3_nt: TGTGCCAGGAGTTACAGGGCGGGATCCTACGAGCAGTACTGG

v_call: TRBV4-3
clone_size: -
d_call: -
j_call: TRBJ2-3
cdr3_aa: CASSQEPTSGSTDTQYF
cdr3_nt: TGCGCCAGCAGCCAAGAACCTACCTCGGGAAGCACAGATACGCAGTATTTT

v_call: TRBV6-6
clone_size: many
d_call: TRBD1
j_call: TRBJ2-7
cdr3_aa: CASSYSTGASYEQYF
cdr3_nt: TGTGCCAGCAGTTACTCAACAGGGGCGTCCTACGAGCAGTACTTC

v_call: TRBV18
clone_size: -
d_call: -
j_call: TRBJ1-1
cdr3_aa: CASSPVLGQGTEAFF
cdr3_nt: TGTGCCAGCTCACCAGTTCTGGGGCAAGGAACTGAAGCTTTCTTT

v_call: TRBV29-1
clone_size: many
d_call: TRBD1
j_call: TRBJ1-1
cdr3_aa: CSVTRGPSTEAFF
cdr3_nt: TGCAGCGTGACCAGGGGGCCGAGCACTGAAGCTTTCTTT

v_call: TRBV10-3
clone_size: -
d_call: TRBD2
j_call: TRBJ2-5
cdr3_aa: CPISYSGRGAFETQYF
cdr3_nt: TGTCCCATCAGTTACTCTGGGCGGGGGGCGTTCGAGACCCAGTACTTC

v_call: TRBV12-5
clone_size: -
d_call: -
j_call: TRBJ2-6
cdr3_aa: CASGLDSGANVLTF
cdr3_nt: TGTGCTAGTGGCTTGGACAGCGGGGCCAACGTCCTGACTTTC

v_call: TRBV7-9
clone_size: many
d_call: TRBD2
j_call: TRBJ2-3
cdr3_aa: CASSFTRSGKGSSTDTQYF
cdr3_nt: TGTGCCAGCAGCTTTACGCGTAGCGGGAAGGGGTCTAGCACAGATACGCAGTATTTT

v_call: TRBV7-9
clone_size: many
d_call: TRBD1
j_call: TRBJ1-5
cdr3_aa: CASSLGTAYSNQPQHF
cdr3_nt: TGTGCCAGTAGCCTTGGGACAGCTTATAGCAATCAGCCCCAGCATTTT

v_call: TRBV27
clone_size: many
d_call: -
j_call: TRBJ2-7
cdr3_aa: CASSLSAGIRDEQYF
cdr3_nt: TGTGCCAGCAGTTTATCGGCCGGTATTAGGGACGAGCAGTACTTC

v_call: TRBV9
clone_size: -
d_call: -
j_call: TRBJ2-7
cdr3_aa: CASSVAGPVGEQYF
cdr3_nt: TGTGCCAGCAGCGTAGCGGGACCGGTCGGCGAGCAGTACTTC

v_call: TRBV4-1
clone_size: many
d_call: TRBD1
j_call: TRBJ1-1
cdr3_aa: CASSQGTGGAEAFF
cdr3_nt: TGCGCCAGCAGCCAAGGGACAGGAGGTGCTGAAGCTTTCTTT

v_call: TRBV6-2/TRBV6-3
clone_size: many
d_call: -
j_call: TRBJ1-2
cdr3_aa: CASSPRGRVNYGYTF
cdr3_nt: TGTGCCAGCAGCCCCCGGGGCAGAGTCAACTATGGCTACACCTTC

v_call: TRBV20-1
clone_size: many
d_call: -
j_call: TRBJ2-3
cdr3_aa: CSPKNPSTDTQYF
cdr3_nt: TGCAGTCCCAAAAACCCTAGCACAGATACGCAGTATTTT

v_call: TRBV2
clone_size: many
d_call: TRBD1
j_call: TRBJ1-5
cdr3_aa: CASKGQGDQPQHF
cdr3_nt: TGTGCCAGCAAAGGACAGGGCGATCAGCCCCAGCATTTT

v_call: TRBV5-4
clone_size: many
d_call: -
j_call: TRBJ1-1
cdr3_aa: CASSPTGPKRNTEAFF
cdr3_nt: TGTGCCAGCAGCCCTACAGGACCCAAGCGGAACACTGAAGCTTTCTTT

v_call: TRBV2
clone_size: -
d_call: -
j_call: TRBJ2-6
cdr3_aa: CASSHAGANVLNF
cdr3_nt: TGTGCCAGCAGTCATGCTGGGGCCAACGTCCTGAATTTC

v_call: TRBV4-1
clone_size: few
d_call: -
j_call: TRBJ2-5
cdr3_aa: CASKGGWETQYF
cdr3_nt: TGCGCCAGTAAGGGGGGATGGGAGACCCAGTACTTC

v_call: TRBV24-1
clone_size: many
d_call: -
j_call: TRBJ1-1
cdr3_aa: CATRGGSGSEAFF
cdr3_nt: TGTGCCACCAGGGGGGGGAGCGGCAGTGAAGCTTTCTTT

v_call: TRBV6-1
clone_size: many
d_call: -
j_call: TRBJ2-2
cdr3_aa: CASSSSLVTGELFF
cdr3_nt: TGTGCCAGCAGTTCTTCTCTAGTCACCGGGGAGCTGTTTTTT

v_call: TRBV5-1
clone_size: many
d_call: -
j_call: TRBJ1-1
cdr3_aa: CASSLLGVMNTEAFF
cdr3_nt: TGCGCCAGCAGCTTGTTAGGCGTTATGAACACTGAAGCTTTCTTT